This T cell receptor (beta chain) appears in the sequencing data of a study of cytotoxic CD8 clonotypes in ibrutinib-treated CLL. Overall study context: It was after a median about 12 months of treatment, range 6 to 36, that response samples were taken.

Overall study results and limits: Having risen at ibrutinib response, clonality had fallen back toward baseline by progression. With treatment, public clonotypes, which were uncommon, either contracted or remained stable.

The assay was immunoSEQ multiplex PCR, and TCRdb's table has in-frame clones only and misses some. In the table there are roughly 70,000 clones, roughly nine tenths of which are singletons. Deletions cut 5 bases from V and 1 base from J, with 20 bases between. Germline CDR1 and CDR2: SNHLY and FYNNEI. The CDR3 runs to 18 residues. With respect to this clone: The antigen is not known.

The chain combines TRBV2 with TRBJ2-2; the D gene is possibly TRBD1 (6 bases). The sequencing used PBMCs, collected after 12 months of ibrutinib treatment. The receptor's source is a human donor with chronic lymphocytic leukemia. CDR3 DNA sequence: TGTGCCAGCAGTCCCCCTTACATGGGGGCCCTGAACACCGGGGAGCTGTTTTTT. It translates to CASSPPYMGALNTGELFF. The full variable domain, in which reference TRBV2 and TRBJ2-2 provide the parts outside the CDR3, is EPEVTQTPSHQVTQMGQEVILRCVPISNHLYFYWYRQILGQKVEFLVSFYNNEISEKSEIFDDQFSVERPDGSNFTLKIRSTKLEDSAMYFCASSPPYMGALNTGELFFGEGSRLTVL.